This T cell receptor beta chain appears in the sequencing data of a study of blood T cell repertoires in COVID-19. Background on the study: From the United States, Italy and Spain came samples of acute and convalescent COVID-19. T cells, B-cell-depleted T cells, or PBMCs supplied cDNA or gDNA.

Authors' analysis steps: From reference gene primer amplification, estimates of nucleated cell counts were derived. Profiled with immunoSEQ multiplex PCR; TCRdb holds only in-frame clones, not every one. V and J calls and clone size are copied from that table; D and trimming were computed from the DNA. The repertoire holds approximately 410,000 clones, 86% seen once, with approximately 1.5% in the top ten. Losses at the gene ends were 2 bases for V and 3 bases for J; bases not matched to a gene: 6. The CDR3 is 16 residues long. Per the germline V gene, CDR1 is LGHDT and CDR2 is YNNKEL (reference sequence).

The chain employs TRBV3-1 (or the pseudogene TRBV3-2) and TRBJ2-1; 8 bases align to TRBD1. The sequence was obtained from a woman aged 25 to 39 with active or convalescent COVID-19. The sequencing sample was made of peripheral blood. CDR3 bases: TGTGCCAGCAGCCAACGGACAGGGAGTATCTACAATGAGCAGTTCTTC. Translated, it gives CASSQRTGSIYNEQFF.